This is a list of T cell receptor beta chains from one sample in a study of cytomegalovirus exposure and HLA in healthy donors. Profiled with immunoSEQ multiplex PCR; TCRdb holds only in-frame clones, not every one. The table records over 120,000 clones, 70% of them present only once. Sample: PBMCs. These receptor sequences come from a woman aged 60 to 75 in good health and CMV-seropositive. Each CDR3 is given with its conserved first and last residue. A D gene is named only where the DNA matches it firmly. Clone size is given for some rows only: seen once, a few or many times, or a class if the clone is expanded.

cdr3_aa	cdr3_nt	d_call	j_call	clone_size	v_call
CASSAREGRLFF	TGTGCCAGCAGTGCACGGGAGGGACGACTGTTTTTT	.	TRBJ1-4	few	TRBV6-1
CSAQASYGYTF	TGCAGTGCTCAGGCATCCTATGGCTACACCTTC	.	TRBJ1-2	few	TRBV20-1
CASSTRTSGRLNEQFF	TGTGCCAGTAGTACCCGGACTAGCGGGAGGCTCAATGAGCAGTTCTTC	TRBD2	TRBJ2-1	.	TRBV19
CASSLIGFGTGRSYEQYF	TGTGCCAGCAGTTTGATCGGGTTTGGGACAGGGCGTTCCTACGAGCAGTACTTC	TRBD1	TRBJ2-7	.	TRBV28
CASTNSQPQHF	TGTGCCAGCACCAACAGTCAGCCCCAGCATTTT	.	TRBJ1-5	.	TRBV28
CASSVGHNSNQPQHF	TGTGCCAGCAGCGTAGGGCACAATAGCAATCAGCCCCAGCATTTT	.	TRBJ1-5	.	TRBV9
CASSYLLDRPYEQYF	TGTGCCAGCAGTTACCTCCTGGACAGACCCTACGAGCAGTACTTC	.	TRBJ2-7	.	TRBV6-5
CASSSPGLGLYNEQFF	TGTGCCAGTAGTTCACCGGGACTAGGGTTGTACAATGAGCAGTTCTTC	TRBD2	TRBJ2-1	.	TRBV19
CASSLTTSGNTGELFF	TGCGCCAGCAGCTTGACGACTAGCGGGAACACCGGGGAGCTGTTTTTT	TRBD2	TRBJ2-2	.	TRBV5-1
CSVDRGSGETQYF	TGCAGCGTTGACCGGGGGTCAGGAGAGACCCAGTACTTC	.	TRBJ2-5	.	TRBV29-1
CASSFRSGTGRTGELFF	TGTGCCAGCAGTTTTCGAAGTGGGACAGGACGCACCGGGGAGCTGTTTTTT	TRBD1	TRBJ2-2	few	TRBV28
CASSRQSMNTEAFF	TGTGCCAGCAGCCGACAGAGTATGAACACTGAAGCTTTCTTT	.	TRBJ1-1	.	TRBV5-5
CATLSSYEQYF	TGTGCCACGCTTAGCTCCTACGAGCAGTACTTC	.	TRBJ2-7	.	TRBV21-1
CASSPGLAGGIETQYF	TGCGCCAGCAGCCCGGGACTAGCGGGAGGGATAGAGACCCAGTACTTC	TRBD2	TRBJ2-5	.	TRBV5-1
CASSESRGGDEKLFF	TGCGCCAGCAGTGAAAGTCGGGGTGGGGATGAAAAACTGTTTTTT	.	TRBJ1-4	once	TRBV10-1
CASSSGGASVYGYTF	TGCGCCAGCAGCTCTGGTGGGGCCAGCGTTTATGGCTACACCTTC	.	TRBJ1-2	.	TRBV5-1
CASSQQGVRYEQYF	TGTGCCAGCTCTCAACAGGGTGTAAGGTACGAGCAGTACTTC	.	TRBJ2-7	.	TRBV18
CASSPRQGMNTEAFF	TGTGCCAGCTCACCCCGACAGGGGATGAACACTGAAGCTTTCTTT	TRBD1	TRBJ1-1	.	TRBV18
CASSLLQGASGELFF	TGCGCCAGCAGCTTGCTACAGGGGGCCTCCGGGGAGCTGTTTTTT	TRBD1	TRBJ2-2	.	TRBV5-1
CASSEGGNEQFF	TGTGCCAGCTCAGAAGGGGGAAATGAGCAGTTCTTC	.	TRBJ2-1	.	TRBV18
CASSLQPLTGNTEAFF	TGCGCCAGCAGCTTGCAACCTTTGACAGGGAACACTGAAGCTTTCTTT	.	TRBJ1-1	.	TRBV5-1
CASSPSGEAKETQYF	TGTGCCAGCAGCCCGTCGGGGGAGGCGAAAGAGACCCAGTACTTC	.	TRBJ2-5	.	TRBV28